These 21 T cell receptor beta chains were sequenced from one sample in a study of T cell responses to AZD1222 COVID-19 vaccine. Here immunoSEQ multiplex PCR was the method, and the copy in TCRdb shows in-frame clones only, minus some. This sample has under 150,000 clones, with around 87% found just once. Source: peripheral blood, taken 28 days after the second AZD1222 dose. The receptors come from an adult who received the AZD1222 COVID-19 vaccine.

Points on this clone: The junction departs from germline at one end; a sequencing error may be responsible. The chain combines TRBV7-7 with TRBJ1-1, with TRBD1 matching 8 bases. The germline V gene has CDR1 SSHAT and CDR2 FNYEAQ (reference sequence). The CDR3 is made up of 13 amino acids. The CDR3 sequence is CASSFDRGTEAFF. DNA of the CDR3: TGTGCTAGCAGCTTCGACAGGGGTACTGAAGCTTTCTTT.

A word on this clone: One end of the junction varies from germline; a read error may be responsible. Other DNA variants within this sample encode the same CDR3. CDR3 nucleotide sequence: TGTGCCAGCAGTACAGGTCTGAATCAGCCCCAGCATTTT. Translating gives CASSTGLNQPQHF. The chain has TRBV19 and TRBJ1-5; perhaps TRBD1 as D (5 bases). There are 13 residues in the CDR3. Germline V gene lookup returns CDR1 LNHDA and CDR2 SQIVND (reference sequence). The whole variable domain, remainder taken from reference TRBV19 and TRBJ1-5, is DGGITQSPKYLFRKEGQNVTLSCEQNLNHDAMYWYRQDPGQGLRLIYYSQIVNDFQKGDIAEGYSVSREKKESFPLTVTSAQKNPTAFYLCASSTGLNQPQHFGDGTRLSIL.

The chain links TRBV19 to TRBJ1-5, with unresolved D. The CDR3 consists of 13 residues. Germline V gene data show CDR1 as LNHDA and CDR2 as SQIVND (reference sequence). Between the trimmed V and J ends, which lost 4 bases and 5 bases, there was a span of 9 bases. This CDR3 reads CASSTGRDQPQHF. The CDR3 coding sequence is TGTGCCAGTAGTACAGGACGAGATCAGCCCCAGCATTTT.

The chain carries TRBV19 and TRBJ1-2; 9 nucleotides agree with TRBD1. J was trimmed by 8 bases and V by 4 bases; bases with no gene match: 8. Germline V lookup: CDR1 LNHDA, CDR2 SQIVND (reference sequence). The CDR3 totals 14 residues. The CDR3 coding sequence is TGTGCCAGTAGTAACCGAAACAGGGGGCGAGGCTACACCTTC. It yields the protein CASSNRNRGRGYTF. The whole variable domain, remainder taken from reference TRBV19 and TRBJ1-2, is DGGITQSPKYLFRKEGQNVTLSCEQNLNHDAMYWYRQDPGQGLRLIYYSQIVNDFQKGDIAEGYSVSREKKESFPLTVTSAQKNPTAFYLCASSNRNRGRGYTFGSGTRLTVV.

The chain is built from TRBV2 and TRBJ1-2; 11 bases fit TRBD1. Germline V gene data show CDR1 as SNHLY and CDR2 as FYNNEI. This CDR3 is 16 amino acids long. The junction had 5 bases not matched to a gene; V was cut back by 2 bases and J by 3 bases. This chain's CDR3 is CASSEPGQGADYGYTF. CDR3 sequence (DNA): TGTGCCAGCAGTGAACCCGGACAGGGGGCGGACTATGGCTACACCTTC. The whole variable domain, filled in from reference TRBV2 and TRBJ1-2, reads EPEVTQTPSHQVTQMGQEVILRCVPISNHLYFYWYRQILGQKVEFLVSFYNNEISEKSEIFDDQFSVERPDGSNFTLKIRSTKLEDSAMYFCASSEPGQGADYGYTFGSGTRLTVV.

This chain connects TRBV5-1 to TRBJ2-2, with D unresolved. CDR3 length: 13 residues. V lost 0 bases to trimming and J lost 4 bases, with 4 bases between them. Germline CDR1 is SGHRS and CDR2 is YFSETQ. The CDR3, as DNA: TGCGCCAGCAGCTTGGGGACCACCGGGGAGCTGTTTTTT. This sequence encodes CASSLGTTGELFF.

The rearrangement links TRBV5-6 to TRBJ2-2, with D possibly TRBD1 on 6 matching bases. CDR3 length equals 18 residues. Germline V gene lookup returns CDR1 SGHDT and CDR2 YYEEEE. V lost 3 bases and J 5 bases, leaving 23 bases between the germline ends. In nucleotides, the CDR3 is TGTGCCAGCAGCTGGCTAAAGGGGTCACAGAGGGGGACCGGGGAGCTGTTTTTT. Translated, it gives CASSWLKGSQRGTGELFF.

The chain carries TRBV28 and TRBJ2-1, with TRBD2 identical over 13 bases. V shed 2 bases, J shed 1 base, and the junction held 2 bases outside the gene matches. Germline V CDR1 and CDR2: MDHEN, SYDVKM. The length of the CDR3 is 17 residues. In DNA, the CDR3 is TGTGCCAGCAGTTTAAGACTAGCGGGGGGTTCCTACAATGAGCAGTTCTTC. It yields the protein CASSLRLAGGSYNEQFF.

This clone has more than one count but fewer than ten. The rearrangement links TRBV12-2 to TRBJ2-7. TRBV12-2 is a listed pseudogene. The CDR3 loop spans 16 amino acids. Written as DNA, the CDR3 is TGTGCAAGTCGCCCACGGGGGGAGGGACAGTTTTGGGAGCAGTACTTC. Its protein is CASRPRGEGQFWEQYF.

The chain carries TRBV11-3 and TRBJ2-1; D may be TRBD1 or TRBD2 (6 bases each). Trimming took 2 bases from V and 3 from J, leaving 11 bases between them. Germline assignment: CDR1 SGHNT and CDR2 YENEEA. This CDR3 has 15 amino acids. CDR3 bases: TGTGCCAGCAGCTTATCACGGGGGCTCTACAATGAGCAGTTCTTC. It is translated as CASSLSRGLYNEQFF.

V gene TRBV4-1 combines with J gene TRBJ2-1; either TRBD1 or TRBD2 may supply D (6 bases each). CDR3 length equals 12 residues. Trimming cost V 3 bases and J 9 bases, with 9 bases left between them. Germline CDR1 MGHRA, CDR2 YSYEKL. The CDR3 loop is CASSHRGGEQFF. The CDR3 DNA reads TGCGCCAGCAGCCACAGGGGAGGTGAGCAGTTCTTC.

The chain carries TRBV29-1 and TRBJ2-7; D uncertain. The CDR3 consists of 13 residues. Deletions cut 3 bases from V and 0 bases from J, with 9 bases between. Germline CDR1 SQVTM, CDR2 ANQGSEA. The CDR3 here is CSVEGQDSYEQYF. The CDR3 bases are TGCAGCGTTGAGGGCCAGGACTCCTACGAGCAGTACTTC.

V and J are TRBV6-2 or TRBV6-3 and TRBJ1-2, with 8 bases fitting TRBD1. The germline V gene encodes CDR1 MNHEY and CDR2 SVGEGT. The CDR3 spans 14 residues. The ends lost 5 bases at V and 2 bases at J; junction bases unmatched: 4. The CDR3 sequence: CASSPTGANYGYTF. The CDR3 coding sequence is TGTGCCAGCAGTCCGACAGGGGCCAACTATGGCTACACCTTC.

The chain is built from TRBV3-1 (or the pseudogene TRBV3-2) and TRBJ1-6, with D maybe TRBD1 (6 bases). CDR3 length: 19 amino acids. Germline loops: CDR1 LGHDT, CDR2 YNNKEL (reference sequence). V shed 0 bases and J shed 5 bases, with 20 bases lying between them. DNA for the CDR3: TGTGCCAGCAGCCAAGATCTAAGGTCGGGGGGGCGGAATAATTCACCCCTCCACTTT. Encoded protein: CASSQDLRSGGRNNSPLHF.

The V gene is TRBV5-4, the J gene TRBJ1-1; D not resolved. Germline V lookup: CDR1 SGHNT, CDR2 YYREEE (reference sequence). This CDR3 comprises 14 residues. V lost 1 base, J lost 6 bases, and 13 bases lay in between. The CDR3 region has the DNA TGTGCCAGCAGCTTGCAACAGCTTTTACCTGAAGCTTTCTTT. Translation gives CASSLQQLLPEAFF.

This chain links TRBV7-9 with TRBJ1-1; the match to TRBD1 covers 8 bases. CDR1 and CDR2 (germline): SEHNR, FQNEAQ (reference sequence). Unmatched junction bases numbered 5, after V lost 1 base and J lost 10 bases. CDR3 length: 13 residues. The CDR3, as DNA: TGTGCCAGCAGCTTAGGGACAGGGATCAGAGCTTTCTTT. It encodes CASSLGTGIRAFF.

V and J are TRBV6-6 and TRBJ1-4; tentatively, D is TRBD1 (5 bases). V lost 2 bases and J lost 4, with 11 bases in between. The CDR3 sequence is 15 residues long. In germline, CDR1 is MNHNY, CDR2 SVGAGI (reference sequence). CDR3 residues: CASSYKDSHNEKLFF. CDR3 bases: TGTGCCAGCAGTTACAAAGACAGCCATAATGAAAAACTGTTTTTT.

The sample holds one count of this clone. The genes are TRBV5-1 and TRBJ1-1, with 8 bases matching TRBD1. V gave up 4 bases and J gave up 5 bases; unmatched junction bases: 7. The germline CDR1 and CDR2 sequences are SGHRS and YFSETQ. The CDR3 length is 14 residues. The CDR3 sequence is CASSPTGGRTEAFF. Here the CDR3 DNA reads TGCGCCAGCAGCCCCACAGGGGGAAGGACTGAAGCTTTCTTT.

V gene TRBV18 combines with J gene TRBJ2-7; D unresolved. Trimming took off 0 bases at V and 2 bases at J, with 14 bases between the two ends. This CDR3 spans 16 amino acids. Germline CDR1 KGHSH, CDR2 LQKENI. The CDR3 DNA sequence: TGTGCCAGCTCACCACCTGTTGGCGGCGGCGCCTACGAGCAGTACTTC. This codes for CASSPPVGGGAYEQYF.

V and J are TRBV5-1 and TRBJ1-1; D is uncertain. CDR3 length: 16 amino acids. Germline V gives CDR1 SGHRS, CDR2 YFSETQ. V was cut by 0 bases and J by 1 base, with 13 bases left in between. This CDR3 is CASSLGPHTQNTEAFF. CDR3 DNA: TGCGCCAGCAGCTTGGGCCCACACACACAGAACACTGAAGCTTTCTTT.

This chain links TRBV24-1 with TRBJ1-2; possibly TRBD1 for D (6 bases). Trimming took 4 bases from V and 6 from J, leaving 23 bases between them. Germline CDR1 and CDR2: KGHDR and SFDVKD. This CDR3 comprises 17 residues. CDR3 in amino acids: CATSDSSKEQGPDGYTF. The CDR3 DNA sequence: TGTGCCACCAGTGACTCGTCCAAAGAACAGGGACCGGATGGCTACACCTTC.